The 31 T cell receptor beta chains below come from one sample, sequenced in a study of PD-L1 blockade in urothelial cancer. Only in-frame clones appear in the TCRdb table, and some are missing; sequencing was by immunoSEQ multiplex PCR. The sample lists roughly 100,000 clones, around 82% seen once, with around 2.4% in the top ten. The source material was PBMCs, sampled around atezolizumab (anti-PD-L1) treatment. These receptors came from a man aged 50 to 60 with urothelial cancer.

This chain links TRBV7-9 with TRBJ2-1; D is perhaps TRBD2 (5 bases). V was pared by 3 bases and J by 4 bases, with 13 bases between. The CDR3 loop spans 15 amino acids. From germline, CDR1 is SEHNR and CDR2 FQNEAQ (reference sequence). In DNA, the CDR3 is TGTGCCAGCAGCTTCACGGCGGGCCGATACAATGAGCAGTTCTTC. Encoded protein: CASSFTAGRYNEQFF. Together with reference TRBV7-9 and TRBJ2-1, the CDR3 gives the full variable domain: DTGVSQNPRHKITKRGQNVTFRCDPISEHNRLYWYRQTLGQGPEFLTYFQNEAQLEKSRLLSDRFSAERPKGSFSTLEIQRTEQGDSAMYLCASSFTAGRYNEQFFGPGTRLTVL.

The rearrangement uses TRBV28 and TRBJ2-7, with 13 nucleotides matching TRBD2. The germline CDR1 and CDR2 sequences are MDHEN and SYDVKM. V gave up 4 bases and J gave up 7 bases; unmatched junction bases: 10. This CDR3 has 16 residues. This CDR3 reads CASSSASGTSGTEQYF. The CDR3 DNA follows: TGTGCCAGCAGTTCCGCCTCGGGGACTAGCGGGACGGAGCAGTACTTC.

The gene calls are TRBV29-1 and TRBJ2-7, with D possibly being TRBD1 (6 bases). V was clipped by 1 base and J by 4 bases, with 14 bases between them. CDR1 and CDR2 from the germline V gene are SQVTM and ANQGSEA. This CDR3 is built from 14 residues. The CDR3 spells CSVEVDSAGYEQYF. CDR3 DNA sequence: TGCAGCGTTGAAGTGGACAGCGCGGGTTACGAGCAGTACTTC.

The rearrangement links TRBV15 to TRBJ1-5; maybe TRBD1 (6 bases). V gave up 0 bases and J gave up 3 bases, with 15 bases separating them. The CDR3 extends over 17 amino acids. The germline CDR1 and CDR2 sequences are LNHNV and YYDKDF (reference sequence). CDR3 nucleotides: TGTGCCACCAGCAGAGATCAGGGGACGGGCTCCAATCAGCCCCAGCATTTT. Translation: CATSRDQGTGSNQPQHF.

The chain's CDR3 is CASSIGPSGPYNEQFF. As DNA, the CDR3 is TGTGCCAGTAGTATCGGGCCTAGCGGGCCCTACAATGAGCAGTTCTTC. This chain connects TRBV19 to TRBJ2-1; 8 nucleotides line up with TRBD2. Germline CDR1 is LNHDA and CDR2 is SQIVND (reference sequence). V trimming: 3 bases; J trimming: 2 bases; junction bases outside the gene matches: 6. The CDR3 totals 16 residues. Together with reference TRBV19 and TRBJ2-1, the CDR3 gives the full variable domain: DGGITQSPKYLFRKEGQNVTLSCEQNLNHDAMYWYRQDPGQGLRLIYYSQIVNDFQKGDIAEGYSVSREKKESFPLTVTSAQKNPTAFYLCASSIGPSGPYNEQFFGPGTRLTVL.

This clone was observed once. This chain connects TRBV27 to TRBJ1-5, with D possibly TRBD1 on 5 matching bases. The CDR3 runs 14 residues. Germline V gives CDR1 MNHEY, CDR2 SMNVEV (reference sequence). V was trimmed by 3 bases and J by 4 bases, leaving 10 bases between them. DNA for the CDR3: TGTGCCAGCAGTTTCCGGGGGATAAATCAGCCCCAGCATTTT. It is translated as CASSFRGINQPQHF.

As for this clone: One end of the junction is discordant with germline, which a read error may explain. The rearrangement uses TRBV27 and TRBJ1-6; no clear D gene. Germline loops: CDR1 MNHEY, CDR2 SMNVEV (reference sequence). There are 14 residues in the CDR3. The DNA of the CDR3 is TGTGCCAGCAGGGGATACGGGGATAAGTCACCCCTCCACTTT. Amino acid sequence: CASRGYGDKSPLHF.

This chain joins TRBV6-5 and TRBJ1-2; TRBD1 might be the D (5 bases). V lost 10 bases and J 8 bases, leaving 17 bases between the germline ends. Germline V CDR1 and CDR2: MNHEY, SVGAGI. The CDR3 totals 12 residues. The CDR3 nucleotides read TGTGCCACCAGGTCGGGGGGACGCGGCTACACCTTC. It translates to CATRSGGRGYTF.

This clone appeared once. V usage is TRBV19 and J usage is TRBJ2-5; TRBD1 is a possible D gene (5 bases). Germline V lookup: CDR1 LNHDA, CDR2 SQIVND (reference sequence). Trimming took 5 bases from V and 1 from J, leaving 11 bases between them. The CDR3 totals 14 residues. The CDR3 coding sequence is TGTGCCAGTAGTTCATCAGGGATCCAAGAGACCCAGTACTTC. It yields the protein CASSSSGIQETQYF.

The rearrangement links TRBV19 to TRBJ1-5; D is perhaps TRBD1 (6 bases). There are 18 residues in the CDR3. V was shortened by 1 base and J by 0 bases, with 16 bases between the two germline ends. Germline V gene lookup returns CDR1 LNHDA and CDR2 SQIVND (reference sequence). CDR3 nucleotides: TGTGCCAGTAGTATAGCCCAAACAGGGACGTATAGCAATCAGCCCCAGCATTTT. This sequence encodes CASSIAQTGTYSNQPQHF.

This chain uses TRBV2 with TRBJ1-4; D might be TRBD1 (6 bases). Trimming cost V 4 bases and J 0 bases, with 9 bases left between them. The CDR3 sequence is 15 residues long. Germline V lookup: CDR1 SNHLY, CDR2 FYNNEI. The CDR3 sequence is CASSGQGTTNEKLFF. CDR3 in DNA: TGTGCCAGCAGTGGGCAGGGGACAACTAATGAAAAACTGTTTTTT. Full variable domain (outside the CDR3, taken from reference TRBV2 and TRBJ1-4): EPEVTQTPSHQVTQMGQEVILRCVPISNHLYFYWYRQILGQKVEFLVSFYNNEISEKSEIFDDQFSVERPDGSNFTLKIRSTKLEDSAMYFCASSGQGTTNEKLFFGSGTQLSVL.

The chain carries TRBV9 and TRBJ2-1; 7 nucleotides agree with TRBD2. Per germline, CDR1 SGDLS and CDR2 YYNGEE. This CDR3 is built from 15 residues. Trimming cost V 4 bases and J 3 bases; bases outside gene matches: 7. CDR3 sequence: CASSPEWTSYNEQFF. For the CDR3, the DNA is TGTGCCAGCAGCCCCGAGTGGACTAGCTACAATGAGCAGTTCTTC.

CDR3 loop: CASSQGPSGDLKLAKNIQYF. Here the CDR3 DNA reads TGTGCCAGCAGCCAAGGGCCTAGCGGGGACCTTAAACTAGCCAAAAACATTCAGTACTTC. V and J are TRBV4-2 and TRBJ2-4; the match to TRBD2 covers 9 bases. Unmatched junction bases numbered 13, after V lost 1 base and J lost 0 bases. The CDR3 loop spans 20 amino acids. Looked up from germline, CDR1 is LGHNA and CDR2 is YNFKEQ.

The genes are TRBV28 and TRBJ2-1; TRBD1 is a possible D gene (7 bases). The CDR3 has 16 amino acids. V dropped 6 bases and J dropped 3 bases, with 18 bases sitting between them. Germline V lookup: CDR1 MDHEN, CDR2 SYDVKM. CDR3 amino acids: CASRPGDRVGYNEQFF. Written as DNA, the CDR3 is TGTGCCAGCAGACCGGGAGACAGGGTGGGCTACAATGAGCAGTTCTTC.

The genes are TRBV27 and TRBJ1-1, with a possible D match to TRBD1 (6 bases). Germline values: CDR1 MNHEY, CDR2 SMNVEV (reference sequence). Trimming took 6 bases from V and 0 from J, leaving 14 bases between them. The CDR3 runs to 15 residues. CDR3 DNA sequence: TGTGCCAGCAGAGCACAGGGTTACATGAACACTGAAGCTTTCTTT. Its protein is CASRAQGYMNTEAFF.

The J gene is TRBJ1-2, the V gene TRBV6-1; D unresolved. Per the germline V gene, CDR1 is MNHNS and CDR2 is SASEGT. Trimming took off 7 bases at V and 9 bases at J, with 15 bases between the two ends. The CDR3 is made up of 12 amino acids. CDR3 protein: CASTKERERYTF. In DNA, the CDR3 is TGTGCCAGCACCAAGGAGAGGGAGCGCTACACCTTC.

Here the CDR3 DNA reads TGCGCCAGCAGCTTGCCGTCGGGGAATGAGCAGTTCTTC. This sequence encodes CASSLPSGNEQFF. This chain joins TRBV5-1 and TRBJ2-1; tentative D call: TRBD2 (5 bases). V shed 1 base and J shed 7 bases, with 9 bases lying between them. The germline V gene has CDR1 SGHRS and CDR2 YFSETQ. This CDR3 contains 13 residues.

This clone was seen a single time. The gene calls are TRBV5-1 and TRBJ2-7; TRBD1 matches at 7 bases. CDR3 length: 14 residues. Unmatched junction bases numbered 3, after V lost 3 bases and J lost 0 bases. Germline CDR1 is SGHRS and CDR2 is YFSETQ. The CDR3 coding sequence is TGCGCCAGCAGCTACGACAGGGCCTCCTACGAGCAGTACTTC. This translates into CASSYDRASYEQYF.

V usage is TRBV5-4 and J usage is TRBJ2-7; 11 bases map to TRBD2. Trimming cost V 4 bases and J 3 bases; bases outside gene matches: 9. This CDR3 comprises 16 residues. The germline V gene has CDR1 SGHNT and CDR2 YYREEE (reference sequence). The CDR3 loop is CASSSKTSGIVYEQYF. The CDR3 nucleotides are TGTGCCAGCAGCAGCAAGACTAGCGGGATTGTCTACGAGCAGTACTTC.

The gene calls are TRBV19 and TRBJ2-7, with a weak D call TRBD1 (6 bases). CDR3 length: 13 residues. CDR1 LNHDA and CDR2 SQIVND come from the germline V gene (reference sequence). V dropped 7 bases and J dropped 2 bases, with 12 bases sitting between them. CDR3 coding DNA: TGTGCCAGTACCCCGGGACACACCTACGAGCAGTACTTC. Translating gives CASTPGHTYEQYF.

The chain uses TRBV29-1 and TRBJ1-5; no clear D gene. Per the germline V gene, CDR1 is SQVTM and CDR2 is ANQGSEA. V was cut by 4 bases and J by 9 bases, with 13 bases left in between. This CDR3 is built from 12 residues. In nucleotides, the CDR3 is TGCAGCGTTGCGCAGCAATCAGGGCCCCAGCATTTT. This sequence encodes CSVAQQSGPQHF. Full variable domain (remainder filled in from reference TRBV29-1 and TRBJ1-5): SAVISQKPSRDICQRGTSLTIQCQVDSQVTMMFWYRQQPGQSLTLIATANQGSEATYESGFVIDKFPISRPNLTFSTLTVSNMSPEDSSIYLCSVAQQSGPQHFGDGTRLSIL.

The V and J genes are TRBV19 and TRBJ2-3; 8 bases match TRBD1. The CDR3 runs 15 residues. V trimming: 4 bases; J trimming: 5 bases; junction bases outside the gene matches: 8. From germline, CDR1 is LNHDA and CDR2 SQIVND (reference sequence). CDR3 coding DNA: TGTGCCAGTAGTAGGGGACAGGTTGCGGGAGATACGCAGTATTTT. It specifies CASSRGQVAGDTQYF.

The chain links TRBV28 to TRBJ1-1, with D unclear. This CDR3 comprises 13 residues. Trimming left V 7 bases short and J 0 bases short, with 9 bases between. Germline V gene data show CDR1 as MDHEN and CDR2 as SYDVKM. CDR3 coding DNA: TGTGCCAGCAAGTACAACATGAACACTGAAGCTTTCTTT. This gives the protein CASKYNMNTEAFF. Using reference TRBV28 and TRBJ1-1 for the parts outside the CDR3, the full variable domain is DVKVTQSSRYLVKRTGEKVFLECVQDMDHENMFWYRQDPGLGLRLIYFSYDVKMKEKGDIPEGYSVSREKKERFSLILESASTNQTSMYLCASKYNMNTEAFFGQGTRLTVV.

The rearrangement uses TRBV11-2 and TRBJ2-7; 9 nucleotides match TRBD2. Unmatched junction bases numbered 14, after V lost 3 bases and J lost 5 bases. Germline V gene data show CDR1 as SGHAT and CDR2 as FQNNGV. The CDR3 length is 17 residues. The CDR3 sequence: CASSLLAGILVRDEQYF. For the CDR3, the DNA is TGTGCCAGCAGCTTGCTAGCGGGAATCCTCGTGAGGGACGAGCAGTACTTC.

V gene TRBV7-2 combines with J gene TRBJ1-5; D possibly corresponds to TRBD1 (5 bases). Germline loops: CDR1 SGHTA, CDR2 FQGNSA. Trimming took 7 bases from V and 2 from J, leaving 12 bases between them. CDR3 length equals 14 residues. CDR3 DNA: TGTGCCAGCAAGCCCAGGGAGGGCAATCAGCCCCAGCATTTT. Encoded protein: CASKPREGNQPQHF. Combining the CDR3 with reference TRBV7-2 and TRBJ1-5 gives the whole variable domain GAGVSQSPSNKVTEKGKDVELRCDPISGHTALYWYRQSLGQGLEFLIYFQGNSAPDKSGLPSDRFSAERTGGSVSTLTIQRTQQEDSAVYLCASKPREGNQPQHFGDGTRLSIL.

This clone was observed a handful of times. The chain combines TRBV30 with TRBJ2-7; 10 bases map to TRBD2. This CDR3 is 13 amino acids long. V was pared by 5 bases and J by 4 bases, with 5 bases of the junction left unmatched. Per the germline V gene, CDR1 is GTSNPN and CDR2 is SVGIG (reference sequence). The CDR3 DNA reads as TGTGCCTGGGCTAGCGGGAGATTGTACGAGCAGTACTTC. Amino acid sequence: CAWASGRLYEQYF.

The V gene is TRBV5-1, the J gene TRBJ1-2; 9 bases line up with TRBD1. This CDR3 contains 17 residues. Germline lookup yields CDR1 SGHRS and CDR2 YFSETQ. The trim removed 3 bases at V and 3 bases at J, leaving 12 bases unmatched. The CDR3 sequence: CASSWGQGVGNHYGYTF. CDR3 in DNA: TGCGCCAGCAGCTGGGGACAGGGAGTCGGAAATCACTATGGCTACACCTTC.

This chain connects TRBV20-1 to TRBJ2-2; 8 bases line up with TRBD2. Per germline, CDR1 DFQATT and CDR2 SNEGSKA (reference sequence). Trimming cost V 8 bases and J 8 bases; bases outside gene matches: 4. The CDR3 contains 11 residues. Written as DNA, the CDR3 is TGCAGTACCGGGAGGGGGGGGGAGCTGTTTTTT. This translates into CSTGRGGELFF.

CDR3 loop: CASSSWTSGSHEQYF. The DNA for the CDR3 is TGTGCCAGCAGTTCATGGACTAGCGGGAGTCACGAGCAGTACTTC. The chain recombines TRBV28 with TRBJ2-7; 13 bases fit TRBD2. Germline CDR1 reads MDHEN; CDR2 reads SYDVKM. The CDR3 totals 15 residues. V trimming: 4 bases; J trimming: 5 bases; junction bases outside the gene matches: 5.

This sequence joins TRBV9 and TRBJ2-2; TRBD2 matches at 8 bases. The length of the CDR3 is 17 residues. The germline V gene encodes CDR1 SGDLS and CDR2 YYNGEE. The V segment lost 0 bases and the J segment 6 bases; nucleotides outside the gene matches: 10. DNA for the CDR3: TGTGCCAGCAGCGTAGGAGGGACTAGTACTTTTGCCGGGGAGCTGTTTTTT. This sequence encodes CASSVGGTSTFAGELFF.

The chain links TRBV19 to TRBJ2-3; D is possibly TRBD2 (5 bases). The germline CDR1 and CDR2 sequences are LNHDA and SQIVND (reference sequence). This CDR3 has 13 residues. Deletions cut 3 bases from V and 4 bases from J, with 8 bases between. DNA of the CDR3: TGTGCCAGTAGTATCGGAGGCGCAGATACGCAGTATTTT. It encodes CASSIGGADTQYF.